The 17 T cell receptor beta chains in this list originate from one sample, sequenced in a study of breast tumors, draining lymph nodes, adjacent tissues. Axillary draining lymph nodes of breast cancer patients supplied the node samples. Each CDR3 protein is one row after TCRdb ran MiXCR on the multiplex PCR reads. Of about 230,000 distinct CDR3 sequences listed, roughly 32% are singletons. Sequencing used axillary lymph node tissue. These receptors were obtained from a female donor with breast cancer. Some clones in this sample may be carry-over from other donors' samples.

This clonotype has at least ten counts. This CDR3 reads CASTPDRTGELFF. CDR3 nucleotide sequence: TGTGCCAGCACCCCGGATCGGACCGGGGAGCTGTTTTTT. This chain links TRBV18 with TRBJ2-2; D remains ambiguous. Germline V gene sequence: CDR1 KGHSH, CDR2 LQKENI. The CDR3 is made up of 13 amino acids. V lost 8 bases to trimming and J lost 5 bases, with 12 bases between them. Using reference TRBV18 and TRBJ2-2 for the parts outside the CDR3, the full variable domain is NAGVMQNPRHLVRRRGQEARLRCSPMKGHSHVYWYRQLPEEGLKFMVYLQKENIIDESGMPKERFSAEFPKEGPSILRIQQVVRGDSAAYFCASTPDRTGELFFGEGSRLTVL.

This clonotype occurred many times. V is TRBV5-6 and J is TRBJ1-5; the D gene is possibly TRBD1 (6 bases). This CDR3 contains 15 residues. The V end was cut by 4 bases, the J end by 4 bases, with 15 bases between. CDR1 and CDR2 from the germline V gene are SGHDT and YYEEEE. The CDR3, as DNA: TGTGCCAGCAGCCGGAATCCTCAGGGGAATCAGCCCCAGCATTTT. It translates to CASSRNPQGNQPQHF.

This clonotype was detected once. Compared with germline, one end of the junction differs, possibly owing to a read error. The rearrangement links TRBV5-1 to TRBJ2-5; no clear D gene. This CDR3 comprises 14 residues. Germline V lookup: CDR1 SGHRS, CDR2 YFSETQ. CDR3 in amino acids: CASSVGSKQEAQYF. The DNA of the CDR3 is TGCGCCAGCAGCGTAGGGTCGAAGCAAGAGGCCCAGTACTTC.

This clonotype occurred many times. The CDR3 protein is CASRPERGAGNTIYF. CDR3 sequence (DNA): TGTGCCAGCAGGCCGGAAAGGGGAGCTGGAAACACCATATATTTT. The chain recombines TRBV6-1 with TRBJ1-3; TRBD1 might be the D (5 bases). The CDR3 loop spans 15 amino acids. V was trimmed by 6 bases and J by 2 bases, leaving 14 bases between them. CDR1 MNHNS and CDR2 SASEGT come from the germline V gene.

This clonotype turned up a few times. This may stem from a read error, because a much larger clone lies one nucleotide away. The rearrangement uses TRBV20-1 and TRBJ2-1; 8 bases are a match to TRBD2. This CDR3 has 14 residues. Unmatched junction bases numbered 8, after V lost 1 base and J lost 9 bases. Per germline, CDR1 DFQATT and CDR2 SNEGSKA (reference sequence). The CDR3 protein is CSARAGTSLAEQFF. CDR3 nucleotide sequence: TGCAGTGCTAGAGCCGGGACTAGTCTTGCTGAGCAGTTCTTC.

Regarding this clonotype: A much more abundant neighbour one base away suggests this may be a read error. DNA of the CDR3: TGTGCCAGCTCGCTGCAGGGGCGGGATCAAGAGACCCAGTACTTC. Its protein is CASSLQGRDQETQYF. The J gene is TRBJ2-5, the V gene TRBV18, with D perhaps matching TRBD1 or TRBD2 (6 bases each). The CDR3 runs to 15 residues. Germline assignment: CDR1 KGHSH and CDR2 LQKENI. V gave up 6 bases and J gave up 2 bases, with 16 bases separating them.

The sample holds many counts of this clonotype. The J gene is TRBJ2-5, the V gene TRBV25-1; 7 bases match TRBD2. V shed 6 bases and J 5 bases; nucleotides not matched to a gene: 9. Germline V gene data show CDR1 as MGHDK and CDR2 as SYGVNS. This CDR3 has 14 amino acids. This CDR3 is CASSSLSGRETQYF. The CDR3, as DNA: TGTGCCAGCAGCTCCTTATCCGGGAGGGAGACCCAGTACTTC.

This clonotype has a handful of counts. V usage is TRBV28 and J usage is TRBJ2-3, with D perhaps matching TRBD1 (6 bases). This CDR3 region has 16 residues. Germline CDR1 and CDR2: MDHEN and SYDVKM. Trimming left V 5 bases short and J 0 bases short, with 15 bases between. DNA of the CDR3: TGTGCCAGCAGTGCCCCCAGGGGCACTAGCACAGATACGCAGTATTTT. This gives the protein CASSAPRGTSTDTQYF.

In regard to this clonotype: At one boundary the junction diverges from the germline segment, which might be a read error. V usage is TRBV2 and J usage is TRBJ1-2; D is uncertain. This CDR3 is 12 amino acids long. Germline V gene data show CDR1 as SNHLY and CDR2 as FYNNEI. The CDR3 here is CVSTRENYGYTF. As DNA, the CDR3 is TGTGTCAGCACAAGAGAAAACTATGGCTACACCTTC.

For this clonotype: This may be a read error: a much more frequent sequence differs by one nucleotide. The rearrangement links TRBV5-1 to TRBJ2-1; D unresolved. Germline CDR1 and CDR2: SGHRS and YFSETQ. There are 12 residues in the CDR3. Here the CDR3 DNA reads TGCGCCAGCAGCTTTAACTACAATGAGCACTTCTTC. Amino acid sequence: CASSFNYNEHFF.

A remark on this clonotype: A much larger clonotype is one base distant, so this may be a read error. The chain couples TRBV6-5 to TRBJ2-1; possible D gene TRBD1, 6 bases. The V end lost 2 bases, the J end lost 9 bases, and 8 bases lay between the germline ends. Germline values: CDR1 MNHEY, CDR2 SVGAGI. This CDR3 is 12 amino acids long. CDR3: CASSYRGSEQFF. The CDR3 DNA reads TGTGCCAGCAGTTACAGGGGGAGTGAGCAGTTCTTC.

Turning to this clonotype: Germline is not matched at one junction end, which may reflect a read error. The J gene is TRBJ2-7, the V gene TRBV9, with D tentatively TRBD1 or TRBD2 (7 bases each). Germline V gene data show CDR1 as SGDLS and CDR2 as YYNGEE. The CDR3 consists of 14 residues. CDR3 region: CASSVGQGGGEQSF. In DNA form, the CDR3 reads TGTGCCAGCAGCGTAGGCCAGGGGGGGGGAGAGCAGTCCTTC.

This clonotype was recorded once. Being one base from a much bigger clone, this may be a read error. The chain has TRBV20-1 and TRBJ2-7; 8 nucleotides line up with TRBD2. Germline-derived CDR1 and CDR2 are DFQATT and SNEGSKA (reference sequence). The J segment lost 6 bases and the V segment lost 5 bases, leaving 18 bases of the junction unmatched. The CDR3 loop spans 16 amino acids. The CDR3 is CSASDGGSIAGGEQYF. CDR3 DNA: TGCAGTGCTTCCGACGGGGGCTCCATCGCGGGGGGCGAGCAGTACTTC.

This clonotype has a count of ten or more. The chain links TRBV20-1 to TRBJ2-1; TRBD1 matches at 10 bases. V lost 3 bases, J lost 7 bases, and 6 bases stayed unmatched. This CDR3 has 14 amino acids. In germline, CDR1 is DFQATT, CDR2 SNEGSKA (reference sequence). The CDR3 reads CSASKRTGGNEQFF. The DNA of the CDR3 is TGCAGTGCTAGTAAGCGGACAGGGGGGAATGAGCAGTTCTTC.

This clonotype was counted ten times or more. The rearrangement joins TRBV10-3 to TRBJ2-5; D remains unclear. The CDR3 runs 14 residues. V was cut by 0 bases and J by 2 bases, with 7 bases left in between. Per germline, CDR1 ENHRY and CDR2 SYGVKD. For the CDR3, the DNA is TGTGCCATCAGTGAGTCTTCTACACAAGAGACCCAGTACTTC. Its protein product is CAISESSTQETQYF.

Turning to this clonotype: One base away lies a much larger clone, so this may be a sequencing read error. V and J are TRBV7-6 and TRBJ2-1; 10 positions agree with TRBD2. This CDR3 has 16 amino acids. Germline V gene sequence: CDR1 SGHVS, CDR2 FNYEAQ. CDR3 region: CASSQTSGTLYNERFF. The CDR3 region has the DNA TGTGCCAGCAGCCAAACTAGCGGGACACTCTACAATGAGCGGTTCTTC.

This clonotype was seen repeatedly, ten times or more. This rearrangement joins TRBV20-1 to TRBJ1-4; 10 nucleotides agree with TRBD1. J was trimmed by 8 bases and V by 3 bases; bases with no gene match: 3. The V gene's germline CDR1 is DFQATT and CDR2 SNEGSKA (reference sequence). The CDR3 is 13 amino acids. Written as DNA, the CDR3 is TGCAGTGCTAGGGGACAGGGGAGGGAAAAACTGTTTTTT. Its translation is CSARGQGREKLFF.